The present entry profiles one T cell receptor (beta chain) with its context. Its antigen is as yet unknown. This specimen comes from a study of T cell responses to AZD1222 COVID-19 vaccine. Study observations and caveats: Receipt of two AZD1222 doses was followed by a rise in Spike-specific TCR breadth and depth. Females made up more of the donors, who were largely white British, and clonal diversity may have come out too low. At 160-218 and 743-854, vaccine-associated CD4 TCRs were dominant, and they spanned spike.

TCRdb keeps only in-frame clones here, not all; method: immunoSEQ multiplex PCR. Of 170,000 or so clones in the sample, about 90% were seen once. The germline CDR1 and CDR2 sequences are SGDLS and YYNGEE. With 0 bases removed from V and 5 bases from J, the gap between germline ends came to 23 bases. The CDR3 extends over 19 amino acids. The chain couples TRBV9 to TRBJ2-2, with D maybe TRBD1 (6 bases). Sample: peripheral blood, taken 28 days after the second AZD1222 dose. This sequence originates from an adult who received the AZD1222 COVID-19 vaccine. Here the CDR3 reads CASSVESTDSSWETGELFF. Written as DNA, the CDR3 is TGTGCCAGCAGCGTAGAGAGTACGGACAGCTCCTGGGAGACCGGGGAGCTGTTTTTT.